What follows are 29 T cell receptor beta chains derived from one specimen sequenced in a study of blood T cell repertoires in COVID-19. Here immunoSEQ multiplex PCR was the method, and the copy in TCRdb shows in-frame clones only, minus some. The sample includes about 40,000 clones, approximately 78% of them seen just once. The specimen was peripheral blood. All receptors come from a human donor in a cohort sampled during active or convalescent COVID-19. The donor label of this sample is uncertain.

The chain combines TRBV7-2 with TRBJ2-7; possible D gene TRBD2, 6 bases. There are 15 residues in the CDR3. Between the trimmed V and J ends, which lost 5 bases and 6 bases, there was a span of 20 bases. CDR1 and CDR2 (germline): SGHTA, FQGNSA. CDR3 sequence reads: CASSPGGGVSGEQYF. For the CDR3, the DNA is TGTGCCAGCAGCCCTGGCGGCGGGGTGAGTGGCGAGCAGTACTTC.

This sequence joins TRBV5-4 and TRBJ2-5; tentatively, D is TRBD2 (6 bases). Between the trimmed V and J ends, which lost 3 bases and 5 bases, there was a span of 14 bases. CDR1 SGHNT and CDR2 YYREEE come from the germline V gene (reference sequence). The CDR3 sequence is 14 residues long. CDR3 in DNA: TGTGCCAGCAGCTCCCGAAGTCGGGGGGAGACCCAGTACTTC. This encodes CASSSRSRGETQYF.

The chain carries TRBV18 and TRBJ2-1; D not certain. The CDR3 covers 13 residues. Germline lookup yields CDR1 KGHSH and CDR2 LQKENI. Trimming removed 6 bases at V and 8 bases at J, with 14 bases between. Here the CDR3 reads CASSLRQRDEQFF. The CDR3 DNA reads TGTGCCAGCTCCCTTCGCCAGCGCGATGAGCAGTTCTTC.

CDR3 in DNA: TGCGCCAGCAGCTCGACTAGTACGGGTGAGCAGTTCTTC. It translates to CASSSTSTGEQFF. The chain is built from TRBV5-1 and TRBJ2-1, with D perhaps TRBD2 (6 bases). V was trimmed by 3 bases and J by 9 bases, leaving 13 bases between them. The germline V gene has CDR1 SGHRS and CDR2 YFSETQ. The CDR3 length is 13 residues.

In nucleotides, the CDR3 is TGTGCCAGCTCACCAGAGCTTACCGGGGAGCTGTTTTTT. The encoded protein is CASSPELTGELFF. The rearrangement joins TRBV18 to TRBJ2-2, with D uncertain. The V gene's germline CDR1 is KGHSH and CDR2 LQKENI. Trimming shortened V by 2 bases and J by 5 bases, and 6 bases separated the two germline ends. The CDR3 sequence is 13 residues long.

The chain has TRBV7-2 and TRBJ2-7; D not certain. The CDR3 contains 15 residues. V was shortened by 1 base and J by 0 bases, with 10 bases between the two germline ends. Germline values: CDR1 SGHTA, CDR2 FQGNSA. The CDR3 region has the DNA TGTGCCAGCAGCTTAGGTGCCGGGTTCTCCTACGAGCAGTACTTC. Residues: CASSLGAGFSYEQYF.

This sequence joins TRBV11-3 and TRBJ2-7; D is unclear. Germline loops: CDR1 SGHNT, CDR2 YENEEA. The length of the CDR3 is 12 residues. V lost 5 bases, J lost 4 bases, and 9 bases lay in between. As DNA, the CDR3 is TGTGCCAGCAGCCATCCCAGATACGAGCAGTACTTC. Amino acids: CASSHPRYEQYF.

The CDR3 here is CASSQSLQETQYF. DNA of the CDR3: TGTGCCAGCAGCCAAAGCCTCCAAGAGACCCAGTACTTC. The gene calls are TRBV3-1 (or the pseudogene TRBV3-2) and TRBJ2-5; D is unclear. The CDR3 covers 13 residues. V shed 2 bases and J shed 1 base, with 5 bases lying between them. Germline-derived CDR1 and CDR2 are LGHDT and YNNKEL (reference sequence).

The V and J genes are TRBV6-5 and TRBJ2-3, with TRBD1 matching over 9 bases. Germline V gene data show CDR1 as MNHEY and CDR2 as SVGAGI. With V trimmed by 6 bases and J by 4 bases, 5 bases remained unmatched. The CDR3 extends over 14 amino acids. The CDR3 DNA reads TGTGCCAGCAGAGACAGGGGGAATGCAGATACGCAGTATTTT. Encoded protein: CASRDRGNADTQYF.

The gene calls are TRBV6-5 and TRBJ2-2, with 8 positions matching TRBD2. The germline V gene encodes CDR1 MNHEY and CDR2 SVGAGI. The CDR3 consists of 14 residues. V was pared by 10 bases and J by 4 bases, with 8 bases of the junction left unmatched. Here the CDR3 reads CATGGGRRTGELFF. The DNA of the CDR3 is TGTGCCACCGGGGGCGGGAGGCGCACCGGGGAGCTGTTTTTT.

J is TRBJ2-7 and V is TRBV4-3, with 7 bases matching TRBD1. The CDR3 spans 13 residues. Trimming at V came to 1 base and at J to 5 bases, leaving 2 bases not matched to a gene. Germline V gene sequence: CDR1 LGHNA, CDR2 YSLEER. CDR3 loop: CASSQGGQDEQYF. CDR3 in DNA: TGCGCCAGCAGCCAAGGAGGACAGGACGAGCAGTACTTC.

V gene TRBV12-3 or TRBV12-4 combines with J gene TRBJ2-7; tentative D call: TRBD1 (5 bases). This CDR3 is 13 amino acids long. Trimming cost V 1 base and J 3 bases, with 7 bases left between them. CDR3: CASSLGGHYEQYF. CDR3 nucleotides: TGTGCCAGCAGTTTAGGGGGCCACTACGAGCAGTACTTC.

This chain connects TRBV7-3 to TRBJ1-2, with a possible D match to TRBD1 (5 bases). Trimming took 4 bases from V and 8 from J, leaving 14 bases between them. The CDR3 is made up of 13 amino acids. Per the germline V gene, CDR1 is SGHTA and CDR2 is FQGTGA. The CDR3 protein is CASSSDSGQGYTF. CDR3 DNA sequence: TGTGCCAGCAGCTCAGACAGTGGGCAGGGCTACACCTTC.

With regard to this clone: The junction does not match germline at one end; this may be a read error. The chain couples TRBV24-1 to TRBJ2-3; 8 nucleotides align to TRBD2. Germline CDR1 KGHDR, CDR2 SFDVKD. The CDR3 loop spans 16 amino acids. CDR3 nucleotide sequence: TGTGCCACCAGTGGTTTGAGCGGGAGTAATACAGATACGCAGTATTTT. Its protein product is CATSGLSGSNTDTQYF.

This chain joins TRBV7-2 and TRBJ1-5, with TRBD1 identical over 10 bases. The CDR3 consists of 16 residues. Germline V lookup: CDR1 SGHTA, CDR2 FQGNSA. V dropped 2 bases and J dropped 3; count of bases not matched to a gene: 4. CDR3 in DNA: TGTGCCAGCAGCTTACAGGGACAGGGGTTCAATCAGCCCCAGCATTTT. Protein: CASSLQGQGFNQPQHF. The complete variable domain, with remaining parts taken from reference TRBV7-2 and TRBJ1-5, reads GAGVSQSPSNKVTEKGKDVELRCDPISGHTALYWYRQSLGQGLEFLIYFQGNSAPDKSGLPSDRFSAERTGGSVSTLTIQRTQQEDSAVYLCASSLQGQGFNQPQHFGDGTRLSIL.

The chain has TRBV7-9 and TRBJ1-4; D remains ambiguous. The CDR3 extends over 14 amino acids. V gave up 1 base and J gave up 7 bases, with 10 bases separating them. Per the germline V gene, CDR1 is SEHNR and CDR2 is FQNEAQ (reference sequence). Here the CDR3 DNA reads TGTGCCAGCAGCTTAGACGTGGCGGGTGAAAAACTGTTTTTT. Protein product: CASSLDVAGEKLFF.

V usage is TRBV18 and J usage is TRBJ1-1, with 7 bases matching TRBD1. The CDR3 spans 14 residues. The J segment lost 4 bases and the V segment lost 5 bases, leaving 7 bases of the junction unmatched. Germline V gene lookup returns CDR1 KGHSH and CDR2 LQKENI. The CDR3, as DNA: TGTGCCAGCTCAGGTTCAGGGGGTTTCACTGAAGCTTTCTTT. Amino acid sequence: CASSGSGGFTEAFF.

This clone was counted only a few times. The genes are TRBV27 and TRBJ2-2; D is possibly TRBD2 (6 bases). The germline V gene encodes CDR1 MNHEY and CDR2 SMNVEV (reference sequence). Trimming stripped 2 bases from V and 6 bases from J, with 10 bases between. This CDR3 has 14 amino acids. DNA of the CDR3: TGTGCCAGCAGTTTAGGAGGGAATCCCGGGGAGCTGTTTTTT. Protein product: CASSLGGNPGELFF.

The chain employs TRBV4-2 and TRBJ2-4; TRBD2 aligns across 7 bases. The CDR3 sequence is 19 residues long. The germline V gene encodes CDR1 LGHNA and CDR2 YNFKEQ. The V segment lost 0 bases and the J segment 1 base; nucleotides outside the gene matches: 12. CDR3 nucleotide sequence: TGTGCCAGCAGCCAAGAATACGAAAGGGCGGGAGTTGCCAAAAACATTCAGTACTTC. This translates into CASSQEYERAGVAKNIQYF.

DNA for the CDR3: TGTGCCAGCAGTCAAGGGACAGGGGGCGCGGGGGCTTTCTTT. Translating it yields CASSQGTGGAGAFF. The chain joins TRBV2 to TRBJ1-1; TRBD1 matches 12 bases. There are 14 residues in the CDR3. After removal of 5 bases from V and 11 bases from J, the junction contained 9 bases not matched to a gene. Germline CDR1 SNHLY, CDR2 FYNNEI.

The chain joins TRBV7-9 to TRBJ2-2, with 9 bases that match TRBD1. This CDR3 is built from 13 residues. Trimming removed 7 bases from V and 5 bases from J; junction bases left unmatched: 2. Germline loops: CDR1 SEHNR, CDR2 FQNEAQ (reference sequence). The CDR3 nucleotides read TGTGCCAGCAACGACAGGGGGACCGGGGAGCTGTTTTTT. It yields the protein CASNDRGTGELFF.

The rearrangement links TRBV25-1 to TRBJ2-1, with D possibly matching TRBD2 (6 bases). The CDR3 consists of 17 residues. CDR1 is MGHDK, CDR2 SYGVNS, per germline. With 3 bases removed from V and 2 bases from J, the gap between germline ends came to 17 bases. CDR3 DNA sequence: TGTGCCAGCAGTGACACACTAGGGAGGCACCCCTACAATGAGCAGTTCTTC. It is translated as CASSDTLGRHPYNEQFF.

The V and J genes are TRBV6-2 or TRBV6-3 and TRBJ2-2, with a weak D call TRBD1 (6 bases). V gave up 5 bases and J gave up 0 bases, with 7 bases separating them. The CDR3 runs 14 residues. Germline V gene data show CDR1 as MNHEY and CDR2 as SVGEGT. Written as DNA, the CDR3 is TGTGCCAGCAGTAGGACAGCGAACACCGGGGAGCTGTTTTTT. This codes for CASSRTANTGELFF.

The genes are TRBV30 and TRBJ1-5; a possible D gene is TRBD1 (6 bases). The length of the CDR3 is 15 residues. CDR1 and CDR2 (germline): GTSNPN, SVGIG (reference sequence). V was shortened by 2 bases and J by 5 bases, with 16 bases between the two germline ends. The CDR3 loop reads CAWSMGGGGHQPQHF. As DNA, the CDR3 is TGTGCCTGGAGTATGGGAGGGGGGGGCCATCAGCCCCAGCATTTT.

This chain uses TRBV25-1 with TRBJ2-1; a possible D gene is TRBD2 (6 bases). Germline V lookup: CDR1 MGHDK, CDR2 SYGVNS. Trimming shortened V by 1 base and J by 7 bases, and 14 bases separated the two germline ends. CDR3 length: 15 residues. The CDR3 sequence is CASSESQGGINEQFF. The CDR3, as DNA: TGTGCCAGCAGTGAATCTCAAGGAGGGATAAATGAGCAGTTCTTC.

This clone was seen repeatedly, ten times or more. This sequence joins TRBV5-1 and TRBJ1-1; D perhaps matches TRBD1 (5 bases). Trimming stripped 0 bases from V and 2 bases from J, with 8 bases between. The CDR3 runs to 14 residues. CDR1 and CDR2 (germline): SGHRS, YFSETQ. As DNA, the CDR3 is TGCGCCAGCAGCTTGGGGACACTAAACACTGAAGCTTTCTTT. Translated: CASSLGTLNTEAFF.

This chain connects TRBV30 to TRBJ2-7, with D maybe TRBD2 (5 bases). CDR3 length equals 14 residues. V lost 4 bases to trimming and J lost 0 bases, with 13 bases between them. Germline-derived CDR1 and CDR2 are GTSNPN and SVGIG (reference sequence). CDR3 sequence reads: CAWTLGGFSYEQYF. The CDR3 nucleotides are TGTGCCTGGACTCTAGGAGGATTCTCCTACGAGCAGTACTTC.

V gene TRBV4-1 combines with J gene TRBJ1-3; D is perhaps TRBD1 (6 bases). This CDR3 is built from 15 residues. Deletions cut 4 bases from V and 1 base from J, with 11 bases between. Germline V gives CDR1 MGHRA, CDR2 YSYEKL. This CDR3 is CASSLQGGSGNTIYF. The CDR3 nucleotides are TGCGCCAGCAGCCTCCAAGGGGGATCTGGAAACACCATATATTTT.

The rearrangement links TRBV18 to TRBJ2-7, with D possibly TRBD1 on 5 matching bases. Germline lookup yields CDR1 KGHSH and CDR2 LQKENI. The ends were cut back, 4 bases at V and 0 bases at J, with 10 bases in the middle. The CDR3 is 14 amino acids. The CDR3 DNA reads as TGTGCCAGCTCACAACAGGAGAACTCCTACGAGCAGTACTTC. Translated, it gives CASSQQENSYEQYF.